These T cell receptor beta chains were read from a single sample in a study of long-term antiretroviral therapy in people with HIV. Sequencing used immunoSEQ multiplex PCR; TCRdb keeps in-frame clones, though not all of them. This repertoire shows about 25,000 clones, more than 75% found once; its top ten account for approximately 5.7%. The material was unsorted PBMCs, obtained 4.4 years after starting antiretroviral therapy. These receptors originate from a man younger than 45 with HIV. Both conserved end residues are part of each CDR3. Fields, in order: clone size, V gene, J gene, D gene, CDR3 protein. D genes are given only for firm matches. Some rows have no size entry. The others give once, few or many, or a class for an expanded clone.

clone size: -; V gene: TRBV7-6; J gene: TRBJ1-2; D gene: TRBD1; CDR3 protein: CASSLQGAYYGYTF
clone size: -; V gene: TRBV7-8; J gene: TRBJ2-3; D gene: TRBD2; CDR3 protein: CASSSWVRASGRLGTDTQYF
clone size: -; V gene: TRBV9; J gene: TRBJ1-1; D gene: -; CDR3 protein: CASSAGDLTEAFF
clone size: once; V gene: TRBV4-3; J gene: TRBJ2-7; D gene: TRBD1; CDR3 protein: CASSQERGTGRDEQYF
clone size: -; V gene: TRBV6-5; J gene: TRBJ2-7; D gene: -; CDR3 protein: CASSRPRNEQYF
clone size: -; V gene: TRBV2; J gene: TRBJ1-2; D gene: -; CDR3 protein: CASSQGRGPYGYTF
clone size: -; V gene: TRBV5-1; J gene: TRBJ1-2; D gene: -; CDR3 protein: CASSFGGGYGYTF
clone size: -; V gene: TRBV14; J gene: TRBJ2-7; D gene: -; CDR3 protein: CASSQVAGVSYEQYF
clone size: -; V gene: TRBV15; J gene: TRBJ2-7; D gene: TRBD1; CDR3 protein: CATSRDRTGGYEQYF
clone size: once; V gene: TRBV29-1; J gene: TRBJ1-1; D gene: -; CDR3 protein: CSAVGRIGGTEAFF
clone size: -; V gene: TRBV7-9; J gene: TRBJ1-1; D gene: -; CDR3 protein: CASSHWTVGLTEAFF
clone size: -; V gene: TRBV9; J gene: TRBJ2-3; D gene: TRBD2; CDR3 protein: CASSKTSGADTQYF
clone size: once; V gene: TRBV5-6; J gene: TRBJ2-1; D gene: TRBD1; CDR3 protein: CASSFFTEGQVSNEQFF
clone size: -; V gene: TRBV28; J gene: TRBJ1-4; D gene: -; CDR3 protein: CASSLEGATNEKLFF
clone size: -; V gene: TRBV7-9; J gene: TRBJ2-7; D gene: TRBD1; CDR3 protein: CASSPLGQTYEQYF
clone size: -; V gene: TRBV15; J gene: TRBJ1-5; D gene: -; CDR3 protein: CATSREGAGQPQHF
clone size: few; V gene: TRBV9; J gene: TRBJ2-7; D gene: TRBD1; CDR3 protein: CASSLNPTGVPSYEQYF
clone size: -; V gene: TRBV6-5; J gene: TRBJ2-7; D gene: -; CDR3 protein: CASSYTGNEQYF
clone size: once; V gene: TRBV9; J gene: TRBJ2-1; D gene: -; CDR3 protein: CASSARSNEQFF
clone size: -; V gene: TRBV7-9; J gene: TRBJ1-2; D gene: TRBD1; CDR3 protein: CASSLGSGDSNYGYTF
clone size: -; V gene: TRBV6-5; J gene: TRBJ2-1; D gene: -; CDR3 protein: CASSPQAAYNEQFF
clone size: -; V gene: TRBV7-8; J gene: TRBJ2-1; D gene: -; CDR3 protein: CASSLQGLSLGNEQFF
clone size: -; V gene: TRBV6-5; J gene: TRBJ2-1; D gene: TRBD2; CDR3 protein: CASSTSGSSYNEQFF
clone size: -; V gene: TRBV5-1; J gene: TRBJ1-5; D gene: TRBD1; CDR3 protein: CASSLLPEQGQPQHF
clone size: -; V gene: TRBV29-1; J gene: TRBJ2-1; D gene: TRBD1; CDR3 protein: CSVEDPLGQGHHNEQFF
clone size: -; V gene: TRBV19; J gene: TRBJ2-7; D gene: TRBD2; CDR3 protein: CASSVTSGEPYEQYF
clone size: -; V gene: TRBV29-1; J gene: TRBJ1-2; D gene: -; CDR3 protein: CSVEEGHHYGYTF
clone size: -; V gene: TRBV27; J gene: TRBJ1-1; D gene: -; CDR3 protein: CASSSGPSGTEAFF
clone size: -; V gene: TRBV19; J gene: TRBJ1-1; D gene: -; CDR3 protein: CASSTPPGNTEAFF
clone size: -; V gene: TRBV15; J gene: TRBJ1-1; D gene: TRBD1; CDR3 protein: CATSSIQGRGEAFF
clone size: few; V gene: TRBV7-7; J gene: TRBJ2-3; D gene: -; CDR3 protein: CASSFRQTDTQYF
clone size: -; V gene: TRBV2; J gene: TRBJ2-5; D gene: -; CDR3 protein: CGVDGGQETQYF
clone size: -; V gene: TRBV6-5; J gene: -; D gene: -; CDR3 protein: CASSFGYEQYF
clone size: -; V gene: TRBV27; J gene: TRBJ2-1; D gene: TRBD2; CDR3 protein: CASSTSGGAYNEQFF
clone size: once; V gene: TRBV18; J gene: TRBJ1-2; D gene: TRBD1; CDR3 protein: CASSPQGADYGYTF
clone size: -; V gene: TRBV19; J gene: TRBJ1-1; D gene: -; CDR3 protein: CASSTGRRMNTEAFF
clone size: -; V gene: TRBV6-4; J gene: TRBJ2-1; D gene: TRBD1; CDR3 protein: CASSDGTGGLEQFF
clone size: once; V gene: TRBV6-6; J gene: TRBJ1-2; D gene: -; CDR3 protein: CASSYRPGSDGYTF
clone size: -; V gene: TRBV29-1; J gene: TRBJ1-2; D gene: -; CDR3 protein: CSVVQGERKGYTF
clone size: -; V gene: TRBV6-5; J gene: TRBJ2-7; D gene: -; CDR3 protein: CASSYEDNSYEQYF
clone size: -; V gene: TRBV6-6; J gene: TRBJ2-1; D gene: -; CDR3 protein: CASSYPNEQFF
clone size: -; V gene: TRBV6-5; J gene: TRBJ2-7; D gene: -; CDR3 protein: CASSYSSGAETYEQYF
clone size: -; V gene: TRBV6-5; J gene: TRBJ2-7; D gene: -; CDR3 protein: CASRRDSDNEQYF
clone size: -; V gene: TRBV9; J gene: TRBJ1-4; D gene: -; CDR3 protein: CASSVAGNEKLFF
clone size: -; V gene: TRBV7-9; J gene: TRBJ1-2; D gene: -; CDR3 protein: CASSPLSRANYGYTF
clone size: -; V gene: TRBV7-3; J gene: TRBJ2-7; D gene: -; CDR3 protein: CASSLNRDYEQYF
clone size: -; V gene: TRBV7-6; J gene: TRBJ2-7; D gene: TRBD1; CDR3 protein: CASSLGDRDFNEQYF
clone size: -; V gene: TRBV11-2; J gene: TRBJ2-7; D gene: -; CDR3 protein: CASSLVSGQTYEQYF
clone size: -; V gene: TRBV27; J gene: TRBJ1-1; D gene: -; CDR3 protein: CASSPPDRNTEAFF
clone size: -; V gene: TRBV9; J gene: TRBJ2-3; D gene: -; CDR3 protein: CASSVGASWTDTQYF
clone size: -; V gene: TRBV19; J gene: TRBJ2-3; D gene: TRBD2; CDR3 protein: CASSPAWGLAGTDTQYF
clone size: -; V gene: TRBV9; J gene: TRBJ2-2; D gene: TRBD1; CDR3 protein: CASSYPDRVNTGELFF
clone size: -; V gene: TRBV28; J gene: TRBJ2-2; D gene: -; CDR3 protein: CASTPTAANTGELFF
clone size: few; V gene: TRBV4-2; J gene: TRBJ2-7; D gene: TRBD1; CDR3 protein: CASSQLRRTGDLYSYEQYF
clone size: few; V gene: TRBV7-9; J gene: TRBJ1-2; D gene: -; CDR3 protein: CASSSRVILGYTF
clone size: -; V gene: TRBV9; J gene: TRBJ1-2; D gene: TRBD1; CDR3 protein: CASSVGGTGGLGYTF
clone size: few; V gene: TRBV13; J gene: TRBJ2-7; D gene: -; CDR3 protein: CASSSSVAYEQYF